The 2 T cell receptor beta chains reported below all come from one sample, sequenced in a study of response to subunit inactivated influenza vaccine. TCRdb re-analysed the RT-PCR reads in MiXCR, keeping a single row per CDR3 protein. The data hold over 800,000 distinct CDR3 sequences, with around 20% observed a single time. Specimen: PBMCs from blood, collected roughly 5 days after vaccination. The receptors were sampled from a man in his forties or fifties who received an inactivated influenza vaccine.

This clonotype was picked up a small number of times. CDR3 in amino acids: CASSREAASGGFTDTQYF. The CDR3 DNA reads TGTGCCAGCAGCCGAGAGGCCGCTAGCGGGGGGTTCACAGATACGCAGTATTTT. V is TRBV4-2 and J is TRBJ2-3, with 11 bases aligning to TRBD2. Germline loops: CDR1 LGHNA, CDR2 YNFKEQ. Trimming removed 4 bases from V and 2 bases from J; junction bases left unmatched: 11. The CDR3 sequence is 18 residues long.

This clonotype was detected only a few times. The chain uses TRBV5-1 and TRBJ2-1, with D tentatively TRBD1 (5 bases). This CDR3 contains 15 residues. From germline, CDR1 is SGHRS and CDR2 YFSETQ. V lost 6 bases to trimming and J lost 9 bases, with 22 bases between them. CDR3 loop: CASTPDRSGFGEQFF. The CDR3 DNA follows: TGCGCCAGCACCCCAGACAGATCAGGGTTTGGTGAGCAGTTCTTC.